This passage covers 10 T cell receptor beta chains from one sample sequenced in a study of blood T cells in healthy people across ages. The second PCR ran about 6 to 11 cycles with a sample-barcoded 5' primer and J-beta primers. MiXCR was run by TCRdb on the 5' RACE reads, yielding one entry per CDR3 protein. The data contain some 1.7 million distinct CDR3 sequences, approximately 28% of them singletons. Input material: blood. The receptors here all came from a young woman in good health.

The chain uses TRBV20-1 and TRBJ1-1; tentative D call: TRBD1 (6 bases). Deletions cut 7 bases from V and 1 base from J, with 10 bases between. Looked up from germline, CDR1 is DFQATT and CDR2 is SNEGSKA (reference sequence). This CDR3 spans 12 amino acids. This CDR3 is CSVVQGNTEAFF. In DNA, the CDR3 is TGCAGTGTCGTACAGGGGAACACTGAAGCTTTCTTT.

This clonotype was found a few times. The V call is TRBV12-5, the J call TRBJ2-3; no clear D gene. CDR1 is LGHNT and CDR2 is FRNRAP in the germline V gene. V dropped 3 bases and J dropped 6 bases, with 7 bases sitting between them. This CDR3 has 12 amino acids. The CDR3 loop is CASGLAFDTQYF. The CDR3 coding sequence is TGTGCTAGTGGTTTAGCGTTTGATACGCAGTATTTT.

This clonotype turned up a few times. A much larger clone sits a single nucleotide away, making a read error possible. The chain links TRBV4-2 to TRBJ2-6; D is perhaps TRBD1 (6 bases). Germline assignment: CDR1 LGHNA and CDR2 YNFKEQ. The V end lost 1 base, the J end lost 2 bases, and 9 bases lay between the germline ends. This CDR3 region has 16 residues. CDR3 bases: TGTGCCAGCAGCCAAGTAGGGGGAACTGGGGCCAACGTCCTGACTTTC. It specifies CASSQVGGTGANVLTF.

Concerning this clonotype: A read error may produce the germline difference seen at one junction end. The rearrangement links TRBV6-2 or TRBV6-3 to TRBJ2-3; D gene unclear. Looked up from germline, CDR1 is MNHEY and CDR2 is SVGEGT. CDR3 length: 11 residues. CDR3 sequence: CTSSSTDTQYF. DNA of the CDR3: TGTACCAGCAGTTCGACAGATACGCAGTATTTT.

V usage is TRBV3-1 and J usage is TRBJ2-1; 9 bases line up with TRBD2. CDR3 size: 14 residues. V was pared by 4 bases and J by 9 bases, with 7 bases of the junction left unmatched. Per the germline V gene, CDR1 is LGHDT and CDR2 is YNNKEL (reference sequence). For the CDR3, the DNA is TGTGCCAGCAGCCGGCGGGAGGGGGTAGGTGAGCAGTTCTTC. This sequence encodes CASSRREGVGEQFF.

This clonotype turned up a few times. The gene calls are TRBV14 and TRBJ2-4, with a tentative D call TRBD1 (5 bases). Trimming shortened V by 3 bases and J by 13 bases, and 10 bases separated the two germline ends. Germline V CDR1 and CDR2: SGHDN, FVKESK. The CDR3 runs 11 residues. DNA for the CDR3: TGTGCCAGCAGCCATCACCACAGGCAGTACTTC. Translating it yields CASSHHHRQYF.

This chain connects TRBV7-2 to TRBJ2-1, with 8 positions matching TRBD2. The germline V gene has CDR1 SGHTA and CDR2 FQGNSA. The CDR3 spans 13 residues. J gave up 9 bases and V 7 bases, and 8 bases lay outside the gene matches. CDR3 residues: CASNPSGGVEQFF. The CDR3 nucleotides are TGTGCCAGCAACCCTTCCGGGGGGGTTGAGCAGTTCTTC.

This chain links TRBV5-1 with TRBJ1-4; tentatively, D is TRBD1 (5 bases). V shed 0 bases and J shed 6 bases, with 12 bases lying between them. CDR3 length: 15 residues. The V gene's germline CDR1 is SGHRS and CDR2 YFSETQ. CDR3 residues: CASSLATRGDEKLFF. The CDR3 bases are TGCGCCAGCAGCTTGGCCACGAGGGGCGATGAAAAACTGTTTTTT.

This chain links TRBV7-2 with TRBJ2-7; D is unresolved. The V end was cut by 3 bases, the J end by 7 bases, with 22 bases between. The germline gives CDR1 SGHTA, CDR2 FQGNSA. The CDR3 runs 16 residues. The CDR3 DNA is TGTGCCAGCAGCTTGGAAGGAAGGGTAGGGTACAATGAGCAGTACTTC. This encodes CASSLEGRVGYNEQYF.

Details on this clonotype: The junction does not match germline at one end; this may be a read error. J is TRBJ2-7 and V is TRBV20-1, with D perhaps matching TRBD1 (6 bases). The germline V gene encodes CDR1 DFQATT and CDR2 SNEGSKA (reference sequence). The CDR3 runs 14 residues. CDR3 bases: TGCAGTACTAGAGAAGGGGGTTTCTACTACGAGCAGTACTTC. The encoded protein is CSTREGGFYYEQYF.